This T cell receptor beta chain was captured by sequencing in a study of response to subunit inactivated influenza vaccine. The germline V gene encodes CDR1 KGHSH and CDR2 LQKENI. CDR3 length: 14 residues. The sample holds a few counts of this clonotype. At one of its ends the junction is not consistent with the germline gene, which may arise from a read error. TCRdb processed the RT-PCR reads anew with MiXCR; each CDR3 protein has one entry. The repertoire holds about 700,000 distinct CDR3 sequences, with about 15% as singletons. The chain combines TRBV18 with TRBJ2-3; 7 bases align to TRBD2. The receptor's source is a man over 45 who received an inactivated influenza vaccine. The source was PBMCs from blood, collected about 13 days after vaccination. CDR3 sequence: CASSAPGGRDTQYF. The CDR3 nucleotides are TGTGCCAGCTCAGCACCGGGGGGAAGAGATACGCAGTATTTT.